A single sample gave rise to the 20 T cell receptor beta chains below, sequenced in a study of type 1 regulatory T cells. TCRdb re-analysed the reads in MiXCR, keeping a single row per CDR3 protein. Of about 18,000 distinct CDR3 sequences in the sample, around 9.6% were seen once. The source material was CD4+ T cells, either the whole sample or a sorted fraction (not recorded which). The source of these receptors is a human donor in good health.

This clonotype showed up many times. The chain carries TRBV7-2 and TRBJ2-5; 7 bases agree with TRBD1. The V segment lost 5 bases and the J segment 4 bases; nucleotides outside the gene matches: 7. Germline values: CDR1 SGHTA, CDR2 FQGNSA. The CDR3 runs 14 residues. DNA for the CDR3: TGTGCCAGCAGCCAAGGACAGGTTGGAGAGACCCAGTACTTC. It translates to CASSQGQVGETQYF.

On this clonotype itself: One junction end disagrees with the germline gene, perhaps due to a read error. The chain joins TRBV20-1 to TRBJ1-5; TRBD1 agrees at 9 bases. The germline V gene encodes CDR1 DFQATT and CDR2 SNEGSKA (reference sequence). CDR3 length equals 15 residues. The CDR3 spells CGASAGTGRNQPQHF. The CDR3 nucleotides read TGCGGTGCTAGCGCCGGGACAGGGCGCAATCAGCCCCAGCATTTT.

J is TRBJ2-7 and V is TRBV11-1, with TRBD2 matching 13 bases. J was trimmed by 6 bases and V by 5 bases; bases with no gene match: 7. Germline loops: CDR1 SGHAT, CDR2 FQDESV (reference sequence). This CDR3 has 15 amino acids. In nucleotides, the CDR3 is TGTGCCAGCAGCGCGGGACTAGCGGGATTCGGCGAGCAGTACTTC. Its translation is CASSAGLAGFGEQYF.

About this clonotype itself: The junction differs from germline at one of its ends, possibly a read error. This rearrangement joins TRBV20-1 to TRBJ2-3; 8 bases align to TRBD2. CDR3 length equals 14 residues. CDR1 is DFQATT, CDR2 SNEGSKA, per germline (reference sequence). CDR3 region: CSTRDSSGPDTQYF. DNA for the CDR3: TGCAGTACTAGAGATTCTAGCGGGCCCGATACGCAGTATTTT.

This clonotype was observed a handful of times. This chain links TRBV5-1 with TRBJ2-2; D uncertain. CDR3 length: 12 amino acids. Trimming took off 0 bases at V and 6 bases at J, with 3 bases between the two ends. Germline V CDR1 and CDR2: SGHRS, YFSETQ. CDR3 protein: CASSLGSGELFF. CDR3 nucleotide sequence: TGCGCCAGCAGCTTGGGGTCCGGGGAGCTGTTTTTT.

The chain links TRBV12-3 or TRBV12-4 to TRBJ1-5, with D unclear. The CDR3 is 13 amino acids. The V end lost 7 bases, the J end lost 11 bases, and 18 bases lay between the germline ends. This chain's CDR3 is CASTKDPQGSQHF. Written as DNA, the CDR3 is TGTGCCAGCACCAAGGACCCCCAAGGGTCCCAGCATTTT.

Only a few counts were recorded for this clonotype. The CDR3 protein is CASSLSTGPKEDRGTQYF. DNA for the CDR3: TGTGCCAGCAGCTTATCGACGGGGCCAAAAGAAGACCGGGGTACGCAGTATTTT. This chain uses TRBV7-9 with TRBJ2-3; the D gene could be TRBD1 or TRBD2 (5 bases each). Germline CDR1 is SEHNR and CDR2 is FQNEAQ (reference sequence). CDR3 size: 18 residues. V gave up 2 bases and J gave up 8 bases, with 26 bases separating them.

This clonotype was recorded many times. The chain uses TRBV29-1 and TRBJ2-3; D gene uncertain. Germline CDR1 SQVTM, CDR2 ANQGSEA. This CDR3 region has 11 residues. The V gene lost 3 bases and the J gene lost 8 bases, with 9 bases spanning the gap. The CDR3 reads CSVDRTATQYF. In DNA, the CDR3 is TGCAGCGTTGACCGCACCGCTACGCAGTATTTT.

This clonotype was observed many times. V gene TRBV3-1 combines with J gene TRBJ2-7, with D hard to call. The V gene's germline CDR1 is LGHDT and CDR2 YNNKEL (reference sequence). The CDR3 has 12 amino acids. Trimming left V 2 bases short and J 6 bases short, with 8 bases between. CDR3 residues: CASSQRDGEQYF. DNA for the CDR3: TGTGCCAGCAGCCAAAGGGATGGCGAGCAGTACTTC.

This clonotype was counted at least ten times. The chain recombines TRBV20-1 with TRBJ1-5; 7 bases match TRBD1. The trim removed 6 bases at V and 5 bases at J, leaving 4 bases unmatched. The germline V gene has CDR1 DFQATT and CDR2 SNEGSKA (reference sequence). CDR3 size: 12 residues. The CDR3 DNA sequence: TGCAGTGCCCCCCAGGGGGATCAGCCCCAGCATTTT. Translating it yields CSAPQGDQPQHF.

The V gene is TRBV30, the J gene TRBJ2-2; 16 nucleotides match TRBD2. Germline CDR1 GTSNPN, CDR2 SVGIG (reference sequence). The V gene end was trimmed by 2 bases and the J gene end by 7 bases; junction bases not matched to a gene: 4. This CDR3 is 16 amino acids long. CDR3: CAWSTGLAGGYGELFF. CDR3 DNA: TGTGCCTGGAGTACGGGACTAGCGGGAGGGTACGGGGAGCTGTTTTTT. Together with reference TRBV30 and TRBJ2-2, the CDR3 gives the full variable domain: SQTIHQWPATLVQPVGSPLSLECTVEGTSNPNLYWYRQAAGRGLQLLFYSVGIGQISSEVPQNLSASRPQDRQFILSSKKLLLSDSGFYLCAWSTGLAGGYGELFFGEGSRLTVL.

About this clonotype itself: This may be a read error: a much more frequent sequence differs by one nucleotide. The CDR3 DNA reads as TGTGCCAGCTCAGTCTTCAGTAAAGCTTTCTTT. The encoded protein is CASSVFSKAFF. The rearrangement uses TRBV12-3 or TRBV12-4 and TRBJ1-1; D not resolved. Between the trimmed V and J ends, which lost 8 bases and 9 bases, there was a span of 13 bases. The CDR3 runs to 11 residues.

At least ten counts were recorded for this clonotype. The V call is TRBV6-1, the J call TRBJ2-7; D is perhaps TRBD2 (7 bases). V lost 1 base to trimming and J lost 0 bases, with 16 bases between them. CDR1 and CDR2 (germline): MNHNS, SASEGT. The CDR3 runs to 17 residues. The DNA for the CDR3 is TGTGCCAGCAGTGAAGGGATGGGGGGGCCAAGCTCCTACGAGCAGTACTTC. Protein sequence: CASSEGMGGPSSYEQYF.

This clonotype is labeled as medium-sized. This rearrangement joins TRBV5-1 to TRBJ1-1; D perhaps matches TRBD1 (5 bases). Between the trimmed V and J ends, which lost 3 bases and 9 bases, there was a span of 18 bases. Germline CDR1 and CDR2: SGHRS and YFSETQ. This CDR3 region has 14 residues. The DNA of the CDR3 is TGCGCCAGCAGCTCCGGGACCCAACTTTTTCAAGCTTTCTTT. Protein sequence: CASSSGTQLFQAFF.

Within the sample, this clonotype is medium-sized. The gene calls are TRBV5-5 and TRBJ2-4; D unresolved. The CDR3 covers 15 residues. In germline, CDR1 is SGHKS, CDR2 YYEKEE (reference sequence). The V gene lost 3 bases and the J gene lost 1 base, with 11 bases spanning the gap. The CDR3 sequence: CASSSTPRAKNIQYF. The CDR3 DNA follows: TGTGCCAGCAGCTCGACCCCAAGGGCCAAAAACATTCAGTACTTC.

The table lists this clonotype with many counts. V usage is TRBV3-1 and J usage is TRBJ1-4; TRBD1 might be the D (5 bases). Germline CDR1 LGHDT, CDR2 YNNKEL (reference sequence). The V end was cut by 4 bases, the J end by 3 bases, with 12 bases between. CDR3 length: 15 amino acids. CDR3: CASSPPGLANEKLFF. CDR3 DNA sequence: TGTGCCAGCAGCCCACCAGGGTTAGCTAATGAAAAACTGTTTTTT.

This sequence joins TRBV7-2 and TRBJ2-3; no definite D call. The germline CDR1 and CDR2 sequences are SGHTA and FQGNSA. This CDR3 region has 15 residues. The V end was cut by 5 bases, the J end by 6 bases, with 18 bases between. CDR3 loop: CASSGAGPKPDTQYF. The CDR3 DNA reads TGTGCCAGCAGCGGAGCTGGCCCCAAGCCTGATACGCAGTATTTT.

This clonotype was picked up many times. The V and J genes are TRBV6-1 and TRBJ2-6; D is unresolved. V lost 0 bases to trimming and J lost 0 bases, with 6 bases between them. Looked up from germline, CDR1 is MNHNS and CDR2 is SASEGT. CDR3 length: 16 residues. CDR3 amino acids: CASSEAIGSGANVLTF. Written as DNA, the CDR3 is TGTGCCAGCAGTGAAGCGATCGGCTCTGGGGCCAACGTCCTGACTTTC.

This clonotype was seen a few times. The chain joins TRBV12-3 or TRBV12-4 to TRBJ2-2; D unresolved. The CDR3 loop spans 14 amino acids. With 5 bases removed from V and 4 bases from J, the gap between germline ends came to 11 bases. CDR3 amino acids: CASSPRAPTGELFF. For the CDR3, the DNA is TGTGCCAGCAGTCCTCGGGCTCCCACCGGGGAGCTGTTTTTT.

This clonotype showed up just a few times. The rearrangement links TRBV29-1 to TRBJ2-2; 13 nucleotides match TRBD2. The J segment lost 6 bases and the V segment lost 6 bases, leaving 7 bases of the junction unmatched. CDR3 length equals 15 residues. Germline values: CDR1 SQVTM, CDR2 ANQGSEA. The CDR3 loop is CSVIGLAGASGELFF. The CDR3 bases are TGCAGCGTCATCGGACTAGCGGGAGCATCCGGGGAGCTGTTTTTT.